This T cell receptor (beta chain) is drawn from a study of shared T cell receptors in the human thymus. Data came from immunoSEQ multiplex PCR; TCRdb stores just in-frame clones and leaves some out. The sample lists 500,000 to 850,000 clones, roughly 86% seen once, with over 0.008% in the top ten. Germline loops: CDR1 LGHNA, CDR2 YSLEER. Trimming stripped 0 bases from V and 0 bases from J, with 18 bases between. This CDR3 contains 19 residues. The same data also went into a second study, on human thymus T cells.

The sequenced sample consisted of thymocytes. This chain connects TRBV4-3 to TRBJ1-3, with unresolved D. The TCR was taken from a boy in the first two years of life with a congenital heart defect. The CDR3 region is CASSQDLVSESTSGNTIYF. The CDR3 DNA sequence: TGCGCCAGCAGCCAAGATCTCGTATCAGAATCCACCTCTGGAAACACCATATATTTT.